One and the same sample provided the 14 T cell receptor beta chains below, sequenced in a study of cytomegalovirus exposure and HLA in healthy donors. Use of 60 Vbeta and 13 Jbeta primers characterized the PCR. Some clones are missing from TCRdb's copy, which holds only in-frame ones; the method was immunoSEQ multiplex PCR. This sample has about 130,000 clones; 60% to 75% occur once, and the top ten carry 5.8%. Sequencing was carried out using PBMCs. The receptors derive from a woman aged 45-59 years in good health and CMV-seropositive.

The V call is TRBV7-8, the J call TRBJ2-7; D is possibly TRBD1 (7 bases). In germline, CDR1 is SGHVS, CDR2 FQNEAQ. The CDR3 covers 12 residues. V lost 5 bases and J 6 bases, leaving 11 bases between the germline ends. For the CDR3, the DNA is TGTGCCAGCAGCGCAGGGGGGAGCGAGCAGTACTTC. Protein: CASSAGGSEQYF.

The chain joins TRBV10-1 to TRBJ2-7; TRBD1 might be the D (6 bases). CDR1 is WNHNN, CDR2 SYGVQD, per germline (reference sequence). The CDR3 is 13 amino acids. Trimming pared 8 bases from V and 2 bases from J, leaving 13 bases between. The CDR3 region is CASPKGQPYEQYF. The CDR3, as DNA: TGCGCCAGCCCTAAAGGACAGCCCTACGAGCAGTACTTC.

Written as DNA, the CDR3 is TGTGCCAGCCTACGGGGCTCTGGGGCCAACGTCCTGACTTTC. Protein: CASLRGSGANVLTF. The V call is TRBV7-2, the J call TRBJ2-6; a weak D match, TRBD2 (5 bases). Germline CDR1 reads SGHTA; CDR2 reads FQGNSA. V gave up 8 bases and J gave up 0 bases, with 8 bases separating them. The CDR3 sequence is 14 residues long.

The CDR3 coding sequence is TGTGCCAGCAGCTTAGGTCGGTACTATGGCTACACCTTC. It codes for CASSLGRYYGYTF. The genes are TRBV7-2 and TRBJ1-2; D is unresolved. The CDR3 extends over 13 amino acids. The germline CDR1 and CDR2 sequences are SGHTA and FQGNSA. The germline V and J ends were trimmed by 1 base and 3 bases, with 6 bases remaining between them. The full variable domain, with the rest looked up from reference TRBV7-2 and TRBJ1-2, is GAGVSQSPSNKVTEKGKDVELRCDPISGHTALYWYRQSLGQGLEFLIYFQGNSAPDKSGLPSDRFSAERTGGSVSTLTIQRTQQEDSAVYLCASSLGRYYGYTFGSGTRLTVV.

This clone appeared a few times. Sequence at one end of the junction differs from germline and may be a read error. This rearrangement joins TRBV19 to TRBJ1-3; D uncertain. Germline values: CDR1 LNHDA, CDR2 SQIVND (reference sequence). This CDR3 spans 12 amino acids. Written as DNA, the CDR3 is TGTGGGGCACAGTCCCCTGGCAACACCATATATTTT. Protein sequence: CGAQSPGNTIYF.

The chain is built from TRBV2 and TRBJ1-5, with D perhaps matching TRBD1 (6 bases). Germline CDR1 SNHLY, CDR2 FYNNEI. The CDR3 runs 14 residues. V was shortened by 6 bases and J by 7 bases, with 16 bases between the two germline ends. In DNA, the CDR3 is TGTGCCAGCAGCCCTACCGACAGGTCCCAGCCCCAGCATTTT. It specifies CASSPTDRSQPQHF.

The chain uses TRBV18 and TRBJ1-3; D is undetermined. Germline values: CDR1 KGHSH, CDR2 LQKENI. The CDR3 runs to 16 residues. Trimming took 4 bases from V and 1 from J, leaving 14 bases between them. The CDR3: CASSLQVGSSGNTIYF. The CDR3 DNA sequence: TGTGCCAGCTCACTCCAGGTTGGGAGTTCTGGAAACACCATATATTTT. The variable domain in full, completed from reference TRBV18 and TRBJ1-3, reads NAGVMQNPRHLVRRRGQEARLRCSPMKGHSHVYWYRQLPEEGLKFMVYLQKENIIDESGMPKERFSAEFPKEGPSILRIQQVVRGDSAAYFCASSLQVGSSGNTIYFGEGSWLTVV.

The rearrangement links TRBV9 to TRBJ1-3; 9 bases align to TRBD1. From germline, CDR1 is SGDLS and CDR2 YYNGEE. V shed 3 bases and J 1 base; nucleotides not matched to a gene: 11. The CDR3 spans 18 residues. CDR3 DNA sequence: TGTGCCAGCAGCGCCAGGGGGCTGGGGACAGGGTCTGGAAACACCATATATTTT. Translated: CASSARGLGTGSGNTIYF.

This chain links TRBV27 with TRBJ1-2; the D gene is possibly TRBD1 (5 bases). This CDR3 is built from 15 residues. Germline loops: CDR1 MNHEY, CDR2 SMNVEV (reference sequence). The V gene lost 3 bases and the J gene lost 2 bases, with 13 bases spanning the gap. The CDR3 loop reads CASSLTDTMNYGYTF. CDR3 nucleotides: TGTGCCAGCAGTTTGACAGACACGATGAACTATGGCTACACCTTC.

This chain connects TRBV9 to TRBJ1-1, with D possibly matching TRBD1 (6 bases). This CDR3 has 15 residues. V lost 0 bases, J lost 4 bases, and 13 bases lay in between. The germline gives CDR1 SGDLS, CDR2 YYNGEE. For the CDR3, the DNA is TGTGCCAGCAGCGTAGGTACAGGGTGGGGCACTGAAGCTTTCTTT. It codes for CASSVGTGWGTEAFF.

This clone has only a few counts. The V call is TRBV4-1, the J call TRBJ2-1, with TRBD2 identical over 8 bases. The CDR3 sequence is 17 residues long. Per germline, CDR1 MGHRA and CDR2 YSYEKL. Trimming took 0 bases from V and 2 from J; bases not matched to a gene: 6. CDR3 residues: CASSQDPGGSTYNEQFF. DNA for the CDR3: TGCGCCAGCAGCCAAGATCCGGGGGGGAGTACCTACAATGAGCAGTTCTTC.

A few counts support this clone. A junction boundary mismatches the germline segment, possibly from a read error. The J gene is TRBJ1-2, the V gene TRBV30, with TRBD1 identical over 7 bases. CDR1 and CDR2 (germline): GTSNPN, SVGIG (reference sequence). This CDR3 comprises 11 residues. CDR3 region: CAWNFLGGASF. CDR3 in DNA: TGTGCCTGGAACTTCCTAGGGGGCGCTTCCTTC. The full variable domain, completed using reference TRBV30 and TRBJ1-2, is SQTIHQWPATLVQPVGSPLSLECTVEGTSNPNLYWYRQAAGRGLQLLFYSVGIGQISSEVPQNLSASRPQDRQFILSSKKLLLSDSGFYLCAWNFLGGASFGSGTRLTVV.

The rearrangement joins TRBV7-9 to TRBJ1-1; D possibly corresponds to TRBD1 (5 bases). This CDR3 contains 14 residues. Germline V CDR1 and CDR2: SEHNR, FQNEAQ (reference sequence). Trimming stripped 0 bases from V and 3 bases from J, with 8 bases between. CDR3 sequence: CASSLAVGDTEAFF. The CDR3 nucleotides are TGTGCCAGCAGCTTAGCGGTAGGGGACACTGAAGCTTTCTTT.

The chain recombines TRBV6-5 with TRBJ2-3; D remains ambiguous. Germline CDR1 MNHEY, CDR2 SVGAGI. The CDR3 consists of 14 residues. Between the trimmed V and J ends, which lost 0 bases and 2 bases, there was a span of 6 bases. The DNA for the CDR3 is TGTGCCAGCAGTTACTCGAGGTACACAGATACGCAGTATTTT. Amino acids: CASSYSRYTDTQYF.